This T cell receptor (beta chain) was sequenced during a study of T cells in Graves' hyperthyroidism and ophthalmopathy. TCR beta CDR3 regions were amplified from RNA. TCR CDR3 underwent first-round RT-PCR with the HTBI primer set. MiXCR was run by TCRdb on the multiplex PCR reads, yielding one entry per CDR3 protein. The sample records about 640,000 distinct CDR3 sequences, roughly 46% being singletons. On the basis of clinical symptoms, serum thyroxine and TRAb, thyroid ultrasound and orbital computed tomography, diagnoses were made. Study-wide findings and caveats: Blood also held most thyroid clonotypes expanded beyond 0.001.

Note on this clonotype: Its antigen is unknown. This may arise from a read error, as a much more abundant clone is one base away.

Germline V gives CDR1 SGHTA, CDR2 FQGNSA. The V end lost 3 bases, the J end lost 3 bases, and 9 bases lay between the germline ends. The CDR3 runs to 13 residues. V usage is TRBV7-2 and J usage is TRBJ2-7; either TRBD1 or TRBD2 may supply D (5 bases each). The source of this sequence is an adult man with Graves' disease, either hyperthyroidism or ophthalmopathy (not recorded which). Sequenced sample: peripheral blood or thyroid tissue (not recorded which). The CDR3 reads CASSFRDGYEQYF. The DNA of the CDR3 is TGTGCCAGCAGCTTCCGGGACGGCTACGAGCAGTACTTC.